This T cell receptor (beta chain) emerged from a study of blood T cell repertoires in COVID-19. As for the study in general: Both acute and convalescent COVID-19 samples were obtained from the United States, Italy and Spain. PBMCs, B-cell-depleted T cells, or T cells were the source of the cDNA or gDNA that made up the material.

V lost 0 bases, J lost 6 bases, and 10 bases lay in between. The germline gives CDR1 ENHRY, CDR2 SYGVKD. This CDR3 contains 14 residues. Per the study methods: Estimated nucleated cell counts came from reference gene primer amplification. Clones were read by immunoSEQ multiplex PCR, and TCRdb kept only the in-frame ones, dropping some. The V and J calls and clone size come from that table; D and trimming were worked out from the DNA. Of 30,000 to 35,000 clones listed, roughly 80% are singletons. The clonotype originates from a man aged 50 to 59 with acute or convalescent COVID-19. The sequenced material came from peripheral blood. The chain couples TRBV10-3 to TRBJ2-3; a possible D gene is TRBD2 (5 bases). The CDR3 loop is CAISESSGYDTQYF. In DNA form, the CDR3 reads TGTGCCATCAGTGAGTCTTCGGGGTACGATACGCAGTATTTT.